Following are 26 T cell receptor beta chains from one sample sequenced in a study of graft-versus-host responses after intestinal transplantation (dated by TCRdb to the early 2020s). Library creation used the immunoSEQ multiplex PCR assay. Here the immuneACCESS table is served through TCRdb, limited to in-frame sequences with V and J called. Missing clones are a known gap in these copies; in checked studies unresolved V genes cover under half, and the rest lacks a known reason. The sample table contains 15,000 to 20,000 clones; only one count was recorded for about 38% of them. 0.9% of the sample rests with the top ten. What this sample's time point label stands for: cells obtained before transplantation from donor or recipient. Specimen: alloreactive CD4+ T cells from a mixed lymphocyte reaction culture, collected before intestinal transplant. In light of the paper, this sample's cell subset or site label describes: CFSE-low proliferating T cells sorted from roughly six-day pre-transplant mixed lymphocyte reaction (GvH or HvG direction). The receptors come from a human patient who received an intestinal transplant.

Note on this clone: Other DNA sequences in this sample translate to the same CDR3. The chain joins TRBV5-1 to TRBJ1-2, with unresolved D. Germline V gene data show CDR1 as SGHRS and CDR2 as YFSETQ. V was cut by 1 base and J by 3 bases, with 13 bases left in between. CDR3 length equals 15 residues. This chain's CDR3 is CASSLSVAADYGYTF. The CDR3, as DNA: TGCGCCAGCAGCTTGTCAGTGGCAGCTGACTATGGCTACACCTTC.

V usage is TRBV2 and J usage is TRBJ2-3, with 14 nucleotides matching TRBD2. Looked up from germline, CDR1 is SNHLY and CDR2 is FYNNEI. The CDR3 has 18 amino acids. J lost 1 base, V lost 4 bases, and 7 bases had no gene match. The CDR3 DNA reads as TGTGCCAGCAGTGCCGGGACTAGCGGGGGTTGGGGCACAGATACGCAGTATTTT. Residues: CASSAGTSGGWGTDTQYF. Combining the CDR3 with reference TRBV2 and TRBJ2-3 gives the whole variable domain EPEVTQTPSHQVTQMGQEVILRCVPISNHLYFYWYRQILGQKVEFLVSFYNNEISEKSEIFDDQFSVERPDGSNFTLKIRSTKLEDSAMYFCASSAGTSGGWGTDTQYFGPGTRLTVL.

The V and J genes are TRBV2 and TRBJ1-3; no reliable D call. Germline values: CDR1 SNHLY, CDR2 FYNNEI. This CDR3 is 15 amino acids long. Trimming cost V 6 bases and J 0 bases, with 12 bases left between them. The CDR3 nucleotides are TGTGCCAGCAGGGATCAACTTTTCTCTGGAAACACCATATATTTT. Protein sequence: CASRDQLFSGNTIYF.

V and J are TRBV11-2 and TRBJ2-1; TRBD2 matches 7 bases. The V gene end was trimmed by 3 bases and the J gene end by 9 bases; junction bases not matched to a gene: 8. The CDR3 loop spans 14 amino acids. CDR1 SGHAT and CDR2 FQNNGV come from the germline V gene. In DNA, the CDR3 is TGTGCCAGCAGCTTCTCTCCGGGAGGCGGTGAGCAGTTCTTC. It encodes CASSFSPGGGEQFF.

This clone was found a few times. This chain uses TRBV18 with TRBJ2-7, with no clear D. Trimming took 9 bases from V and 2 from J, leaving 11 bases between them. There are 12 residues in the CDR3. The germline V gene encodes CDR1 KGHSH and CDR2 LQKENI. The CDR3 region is CASSRQTYEQYF. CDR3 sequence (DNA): TGTGCCAGTTCCCGCCAGACCTACGAGCAGTACTTC.

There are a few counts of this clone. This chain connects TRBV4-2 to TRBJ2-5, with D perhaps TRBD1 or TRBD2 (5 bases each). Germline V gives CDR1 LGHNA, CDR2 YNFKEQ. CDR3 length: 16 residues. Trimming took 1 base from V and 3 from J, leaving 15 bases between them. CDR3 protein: CASSQGDRLRKETQYF. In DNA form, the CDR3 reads TGTGCCAGCAGCCAAGGGGACCGCTTACGCAAAGAGACCCAGTACTTC.

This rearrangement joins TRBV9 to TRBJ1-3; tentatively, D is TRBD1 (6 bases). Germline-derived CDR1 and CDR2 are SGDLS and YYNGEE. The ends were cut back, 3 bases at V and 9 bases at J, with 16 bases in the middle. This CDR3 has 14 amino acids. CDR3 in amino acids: CASSDGQPGGTIYF. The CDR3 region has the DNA TGTGCCAGCAGCGACGGACAGCCAGGCGGCACCATATATTTT.

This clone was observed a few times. CDR3 amino acids: CASVYRGLGETQYF. Here the CDR3 DNA reads TGTGCCAGTGTCTATAGGGGACTTGGTGAGACCCAGTACTTC. The rearrangement links TRBV2 to TRBJ2-5; a weak D match, TRBD2 (6 bases). The CDR3 is 14 residues long. The V gene lost 9 bases and the J gene lost 5 bases, with 19 bases spanning the gap. Germline V gene lookup returns CDR1 SNHLY and CDR2 FYNNEI.

CDR3 bases: TGTGCCAGCAGGAGACTAGCGAGGACAGATACGCAGTATTTT. Protein: CASRRLARTDTQYF. The chain couples TRBV6-1 to TRBJ2-3; 8 bases fit TRBD2. Looked up from germline, CDR1 is MNHNS and CDR2 is SASEGT. The CDR3 covers 14 residues. The trim removed 6 bases at V and 3 bases at J, leaving 5 bases unmatched.

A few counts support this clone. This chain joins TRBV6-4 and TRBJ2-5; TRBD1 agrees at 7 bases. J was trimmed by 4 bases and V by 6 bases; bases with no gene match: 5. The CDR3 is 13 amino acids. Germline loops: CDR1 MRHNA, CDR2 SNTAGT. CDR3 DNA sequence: TGTGCCAGCAGCGGACAGGAAGGAGAGACCCAGTACTTC. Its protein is CASSGQEGETQYF.

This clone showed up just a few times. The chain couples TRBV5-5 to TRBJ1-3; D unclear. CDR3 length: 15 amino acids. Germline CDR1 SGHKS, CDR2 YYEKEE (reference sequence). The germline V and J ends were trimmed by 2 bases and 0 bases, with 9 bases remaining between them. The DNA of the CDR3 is TGTGCCAGCAGCTTAGGGTTCCGCTCTGGAAACACCATATATTTT. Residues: CASSLGFRSGNTIYF. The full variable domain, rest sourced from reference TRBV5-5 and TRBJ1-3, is DAGVTQSPTHLIKTRGQQVTLRCSPISGHKSVSWYQQVLGQGPQFIFQYYEKEERGRGNFPDRFSARQFPNYSSELNVNALLLGDSALYLCASSLGFRSGNTIYFGEGSWLTVV.

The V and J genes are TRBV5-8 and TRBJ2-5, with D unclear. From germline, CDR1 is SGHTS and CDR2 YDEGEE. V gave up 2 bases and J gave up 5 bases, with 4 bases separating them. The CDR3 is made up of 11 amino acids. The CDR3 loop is CASSFRETQYF. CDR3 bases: TGTGCCAGCAGCTTTCGGGAGACCCAGTACTTC.

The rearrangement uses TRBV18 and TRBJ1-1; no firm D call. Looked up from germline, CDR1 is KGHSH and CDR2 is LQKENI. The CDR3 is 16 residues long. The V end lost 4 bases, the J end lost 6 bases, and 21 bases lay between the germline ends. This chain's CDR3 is CASSRVFQRTSAEAFF. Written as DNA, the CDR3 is TGTGCCAGCTCACGAGTCTTCCAGAGGACGTCGGCTGAAGCTTTCTTT.

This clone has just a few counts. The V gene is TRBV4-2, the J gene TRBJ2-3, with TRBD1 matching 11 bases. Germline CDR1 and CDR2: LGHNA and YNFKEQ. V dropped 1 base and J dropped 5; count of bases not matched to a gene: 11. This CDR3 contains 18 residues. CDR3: CASSQVSAGTGGGDTQYF. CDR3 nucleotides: TGTGCCAGCAGCCAAGTCTCAGCGGGGACAGGGGGGGGAGATACGCAGTATTTT.

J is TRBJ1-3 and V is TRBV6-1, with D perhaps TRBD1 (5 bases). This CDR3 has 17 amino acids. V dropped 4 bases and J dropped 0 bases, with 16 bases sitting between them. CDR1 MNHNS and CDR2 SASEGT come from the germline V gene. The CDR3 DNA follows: TGTGCCAGCAGTGGACAGATGCTTAGGCGCTCTGGAAACACCATATATTTT. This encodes CASSGQMLRRSGNTIYF.

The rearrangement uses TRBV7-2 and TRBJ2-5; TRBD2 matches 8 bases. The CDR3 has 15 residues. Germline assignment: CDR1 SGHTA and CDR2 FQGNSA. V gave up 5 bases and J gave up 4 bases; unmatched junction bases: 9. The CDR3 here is CASSRGGLALETQYF. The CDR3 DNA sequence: TGTGCCAGCAGCCGTGGCGGACTAGCTCTAGAGACCCAGTACTTC.

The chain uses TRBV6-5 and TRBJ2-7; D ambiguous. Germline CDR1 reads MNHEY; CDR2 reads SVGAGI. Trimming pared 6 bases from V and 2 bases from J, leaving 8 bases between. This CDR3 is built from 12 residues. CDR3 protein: CASRQRPYEQYF. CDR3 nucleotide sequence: TGTGCCAGCAGACAGAGACCCTACGAGCAGTACTTC.

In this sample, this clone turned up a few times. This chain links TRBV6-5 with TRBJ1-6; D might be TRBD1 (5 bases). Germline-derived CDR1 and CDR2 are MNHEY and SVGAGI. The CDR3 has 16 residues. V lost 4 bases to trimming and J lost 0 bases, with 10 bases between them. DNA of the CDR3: TGTGCCAGCAGTTTCCGACAGAGCTCCTATAATTCACCCCTCCACTTT. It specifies CASSFRQSSYNSPLHF.

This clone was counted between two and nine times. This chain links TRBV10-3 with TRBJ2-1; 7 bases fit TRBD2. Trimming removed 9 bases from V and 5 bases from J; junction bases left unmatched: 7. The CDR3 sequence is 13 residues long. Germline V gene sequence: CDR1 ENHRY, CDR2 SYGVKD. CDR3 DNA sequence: TGTGCCATTGGGGGGGTTAGGGACAATGAGCAGTTCTTC. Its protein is CAIGGVRDNEQFF.

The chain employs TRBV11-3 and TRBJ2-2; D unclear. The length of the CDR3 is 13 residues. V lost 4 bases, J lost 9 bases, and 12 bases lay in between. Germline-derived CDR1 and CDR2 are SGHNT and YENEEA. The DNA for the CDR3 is TGTGCCAGCAGCTCGCGCCTCGACAGGGAGCTGTTTTTT. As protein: CASSSRLDRELFF.

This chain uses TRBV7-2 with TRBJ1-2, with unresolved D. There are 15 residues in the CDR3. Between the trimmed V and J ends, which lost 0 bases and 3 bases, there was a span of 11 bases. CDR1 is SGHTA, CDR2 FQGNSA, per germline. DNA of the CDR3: TGTGCCAGCAGCTTAGCGCGGAACATCCACTATGGCTACACCTTC. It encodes CASSLARNIHYGYTF.

The CDR3 sequence is CASSPTDGTNYGYTF. CDR3 DNA sequence: TGTGCCAGCAGCCCAACCGACGGAACTAACTATGGCTACACCTTC. The chain carries TRBV7-2 and TRBJ1-2; D unclear. CDR3 length: 15 residues. Looked up from germline, CDR1 is SGHTA and CDR2 is FQGNSA. Trimming pared 5 bases from V and 0 bases from J, leaving 13 bases between.

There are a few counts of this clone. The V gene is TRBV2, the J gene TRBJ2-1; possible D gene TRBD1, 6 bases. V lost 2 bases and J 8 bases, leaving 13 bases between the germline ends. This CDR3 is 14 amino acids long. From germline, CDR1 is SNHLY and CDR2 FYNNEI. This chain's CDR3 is CASSEWGRGDEQFF. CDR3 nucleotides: TGTGCCAGCAGTGAATGGGGCAGGGGCGATGAGCAGTTCTTC.

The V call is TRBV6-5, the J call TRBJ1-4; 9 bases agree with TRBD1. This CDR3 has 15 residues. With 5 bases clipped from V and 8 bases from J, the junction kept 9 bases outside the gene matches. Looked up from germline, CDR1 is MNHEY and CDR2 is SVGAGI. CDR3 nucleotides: TGTGCCAGCAGTATATCCGGGACAGGGCGGGAAAAACTGTTTTTT. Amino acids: CASSISGTGREKLFF.

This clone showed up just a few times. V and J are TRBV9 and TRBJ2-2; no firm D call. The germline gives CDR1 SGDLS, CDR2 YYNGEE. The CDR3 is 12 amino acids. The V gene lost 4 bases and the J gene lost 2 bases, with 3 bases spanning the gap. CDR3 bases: TGTGCCAGCAGCCGAAACACCGGGGAGCTGTTTTTT. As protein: CASSRNTGELFF.

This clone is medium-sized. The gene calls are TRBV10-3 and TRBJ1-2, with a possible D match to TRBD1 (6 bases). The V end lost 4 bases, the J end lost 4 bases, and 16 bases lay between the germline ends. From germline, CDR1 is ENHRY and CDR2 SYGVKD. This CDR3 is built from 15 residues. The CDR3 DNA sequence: TGTGCCATCAGTGGCCACAGGGAGAGGGGCTATGGCTACACCTTC. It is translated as CAISGHRERGYGYTF.